The present TCR beta chain was sequenced within a study of identical twins. In its sample, this clonotype was seen many times. MiXCR, applied by TCRdb to the 5' RACE reads, yields one record per CDR3 protein. The data show under 300,000 distinct CDR3 sequences, around 8% seen once. The CDR3 length is 11 residues. The germline V gene has CDR1 SQVTM and CDR2 ANQGSEA. V was clipped by 5 bases and J by 7 bases, with 12 bases between them. A further study also used this sample, focusing on yellow fever vaccine responses in identical twins.

Sequencing input: CD8+ T cells sorted from blood. The chain uses TRBV29-1 and TRBJ2-7, with D unclear. The origin of this receptor is a woman under 30 in good health. The CDR3 DNA sequence: TGCAGCGTTTGGAAGCTTGGGGAGCAGTACTTC. Its protein is CSVWKLGEQYF.